The clone carrying this T cell receptor (beta chain) was observed many times. The antigen remains unidentified. This specimen comes from a study of blood T cells in healthy people across ages. Study outcomes and limitations: Per-million-T-cell TCR beta diversity fell roughly linearly with age. Underestimates were what the diversity estimates from one million T cells were considered to be.

A second PCR, run for roughly 7 to 12 cycles, used a sample-barcoded 5' primer plus a J-beta primer mix. TCRdb reprocessed the 5' RACE reads via MiXCR and lists one record per CDR3 protein. The sample lists some 920,000 distinct CDR3 sequences; roughly 51% were seen once. The CDR3 sequence is 13 residues long. Germline values: CDR1 SQVTM, CDR2 ANQGSEA. Trimming took 4 bases from V and 2 from J; bases not matched to a gene: 2. V usage is TRBV29-1 and J usage is TRBJ2-7; 10 nucleotides agree with TRBD2. This TCR came from a woman in her sixties or seventies in good health. Sequenced sample: blood. CDR3 sequence (DNA): TGCAGCGTTGGAAGCGGGAGGGCCTACGAGCAGTACTTC. Translating gives CSVGSGRAYEQYF.